Each of the 21 T cell receptor gamma chains below was sequenced from the same sample in a study of gamma delta lymphoproliferative disorders and STAT genes. Sequencing used genomic DNA taken from PBMCs of patients and controls. TCRdb re-called clones from the multiplex PCR reads using CATT. The sample records just under 2,500 gamma-chain clones, about 9.3% being singletons. The sample comprised blood. These receptors were collected from a human donor in good health.

By proportion, this clone is medium-sized. CDR3 in amino acids: CARRGDWIKTF. The CDR3 bases are TGTGCCCGTAGAGGTGATTGGATCAAGACGTTT. V is TRGV9 and J is TRGJP2. The J gene is absent in TCRdb and was assigned here via DNA matching to germline. The CDR3 is 11 residues long. Germline assignment: CDR1 GITISATS and CDR2 ISYDGTV (reference sequence). The ends lost 12 bases at V and 6 bases at J; junction bases unmatched: 7.

As regards this clone: The DNA is left out, because the CDR3 cannot be placed on it with certainty; the CDR3 is given as TCRdb lists it. No J gene was named, though the V gene is TRGV11. TRGV11 is an open reading frame, and its role is uncertain. The CDR3 has 14 residues if both end residues are counted. CDR3 residues: CTTVPAGHTNKKLF.

This clone was seen many times. The limits of the CDR3 on the DNA are not certain, so only TCRdb's listed CDR3 is given. V gene TRGV11 was called; the J gene was not. TRGV11 is marked as an open reading frame, function uncertain. Counting both end residues, the CDR3 totals 18 amino acids. CDR3 protein: CTTVPAGLGTLLHYKKLF.

This clone was seen a single time. No DNA is shown, since the ends of the CDR3 on it are uncertain; the CDR3 is the one TCRdb lists. The J segment was not called; the V segment is TRGV10. TRGV10 carries the ORF label, with uncertain function. Termini included, the CDR3 measures 18 amino acids. CDR3 residues: CTTVLRGIGVGAGWFKIF.

This clone is deemed medium-sized. The chain links TRGV10 to TRGJP1. TCRdb does not report a J gene; here it was assigned by matching the DNA to germline references. TRGV10 counts as an open reading frame of uncertain function. The J segment lost 11 bases and the V segment lost 8 bases, leaving 3 bases of the junction unmatched. This CDR3 region has 10 residues. The CDR3 region has the DNA TGTGCTGCGTGGGAGTGGTTCAAGATATTT. Its protein is CAAWEWFKIF.

There are a few counts of this clone. No DNA is shown, since the ends of the CDR3 on it are uncertain; the CDR3 is the one TCRdb lists. The V gene is TRGV11; the J gene was not called. TRGV11 is reported as an ORF; its role is uncertain. A total of 15 residues make up the CDR3, ends included. CDR3 protein: CTTVPAGFPYYKKLF.

Sample share makes this clone medium-sized. This specimen includes other DNA sequences encoding the same CDR3. The chain carries TRGV10 and TRGJP1. Because TCRdb records no J gene, it was assigned here through a match of the DNA to germline. TRGV10 is placed among ORFs of uncertain function. The V gene end was trimmed by 8 bases and the J gene end by 3 bases; junction bases not matched to a gene: 7. This CDR3 has 14 amino acids. The CDR3 is CAAWDLATGWFKIF. The CDR3 DNA sequence: TGTGCTGCGTGGGATTTGGCCACTGGTTGGTTCAAGATATTT.

On this clone: No DNA is shown, since the ends of the CDR3 on it are uncertain; the CDR3 is the one TCRdb lists. The V gene reported is TRGV10; the J gene is uncalled. TRGV10 is placed among ORFs of uncertain function. The CDR3 numbers 22 amino acids, ends counted. CDR3 amino acids: CAAWDYPLKIIIRNSLAVEQHF.

This clone was counted a few times. The translated DNA and TCRdb's protein are not identical at residue 5; the protein here was translated from the DNA. The rearrangement links TRGV4 to TRGJ1 or TRGJ2. Germline matching of the DNA provided the J gene here, since TCRdb leaves it blank. Trimming removed 6 bases from V and 3 bases from J; junction bases left unmatched: 2. Germline CDR1 is EGSTGY and CDR2 is YDSYTSSV. The CDR3 spans 11 residues. CDR3 residues: CATWPYYKKLF. Written as DNA, the CDR3 is TGTGCCACCTGGCCTTATTATAAGAAACTCTTT.

A remark on this clone: One junction end does not reproduce the germline sequence, and a read error may be involved. The J gene is TRGJP1, the V gene TRGV10. The J gene was not available in TCRdb and was assigned here by matching the DNA to germline segments. TRGV10 is known as an ORF, though its function is uncertain. This CDR3 is built from 11 residues. CDR3: CAGFSGWFKIF. The CDR3 nucleotides read TGCGCGGGATTCTCTGGTTGGTTCAAGATATTT.

By frequency in the sample, this clone is medium-sized (0.01 to 0.1%). The chain carries TRGV4 and TRGJ1 or TRGJ2. No J gene is reported in TCRdb; it was inferred here by comparing the DNA with germline. The CDR3 has 13 amino acids. From germline, CDR1 is EGSTGY and CDR2 YDSYTSSV. The ends lost 5 bases at V and 6 bases at J; junction bases unmatched: 10. The CDR3 nucleotides read TGTGCCACCTGGGTTCGCTGGGGTTATAAGAAACTCTTT. It encodes CATWVRWGYKKLF.

In its sample, this clone ranks as large. This sample also contains other DNA sequences that code for the same CDR3. V usage is TRGV8 and J usage is TRGJP1. TCRdb gives no J gene; it was assigned here by matching the DNA to germline. From germline, CDR1 is VENAVY and CDR2 YDSYNSRV. With V trimmed by 2 bases and J by 3 bases, 0 bases remained unmatched. CDR3 length: 13 residues. The CDR3 sequence: CATWDTTGWFKIF. The CDR3 bases are TGTGCCACCTGGGATACCACTGGTTGGTTCAAGATATTT.

By sample fraction, this clone is medium-sized. The chain carries TRGV4 and TRGJ1 or TRGJ2. The J gene was missing in TCRdb and was found by matching the end of the DNA to germline. This CDR3 is built from 11 residues. The V and J ends lost 0 bases and 12 bases, in that order; junction bases with no gene match: 5. The germline V gene has CDR1 EGSTGY and CDR2 YDSYTSSV. Here the CDR3 DNA reads TGTGCCACCTGGGATGGGCCGGGGAAACTCTTT. The encoded protein is CATWDGPGKLF.

This clone counts as medium-sized. This sequence joins TRGV4 and TRGJ1 or TRGJ2. TCRdb records no J gene; here it was assigned by comparing the DNA to germline. V was pared by 2 bases and J by 0 bases, with 4 bases of the junction left unmatched. The length of the CDR3 is 14 residues. Germline CDR1 reads EGSTGY; CDR2 reads YDSYTSSV. CDR3: CATWDAKNYYKKLF. The CDR3 DNA follows: TGTGCCACCTGGGATGCTAAGAATTATTATAAGAAACTCTTT.

There are a few counts of this clone. Because the CDR3's place on the DNA is in doubt, the DNA is left out and the CDR3 is given as listed by TCRdb. There is no J gene call, but TRGV11 is given as the V gene. TRGV11 is annotated as an ORF whose role is uncertain. The CDR3 adds up to 14 amino acids, both ends counted. CDR3 amino acids: CTTVPAGLAFKKLF.

The chain uses TRGV10 and TRGJP1. No J gene was available from TCRdb, and it was assigned here by a germline match of the DNA. TRGV10 is flagged as an ORF with uncertain function. CDR3 length: 12 residues. Germline trimming cut 13 bases from V and 6 bases from J; bases unmatched to any gene: 9. The CDR3 DNA reads TGTGCTGGGTACCTGGCTGGTTGGTTCAAGATATTT. It encodes CAGYLAGWFKIF.

In this sample, this clone is medium-sized. The chain has TRGV2 and TRGJP1. The J gene, not given by TCRdb, was assigned here from a germline match of the nucleotide sequence. Germline V lookup: CDR1 EGSNGY, CDR2 YDSYNSKV. V lost 0 bases, J lost 6 bases, and 4 bases stayed unmatched. The CDR3 spans 14 residues. This CDR3 reads CATWDGPAGWFKIF. The CDR3, as DNA: TGTGCCACCTGGGACGGGCCGGCTGGTTGGTTCAAGATATTT.

By share, this clone counts as medium-sized. The genes are TRGV4 and TRGJP1. TCRdb records no J gene; here it was assigned by comparing the DNA to germline. Germline loops: CDR1 EGSTGY, CDR2 YDSYTSSV. Trimming took 0 bases from V and 0 from J; bases not matched to a gene: 4. CDR3 length: 16 residues. The CDR3 DNA follows: TGTGCCACCTGGGATGGGCCCTATACCACTGGTTGGTTCAAGATATTT. This translates into CATWDGPYTTGWFKIF.

This clone is classed as medium-sized (0.01 to 0.1%). The gene calls are TRGV8 and TRGJP1. Here the J gene was assigned by germline matching of the DNA, as TCRdb has none. The CDR3 sequence is 12 residues long. In germline, CDR1 is VENAVY, CDR2 YDSYNSRV. J gave up 9 bases and V 1 base, and 2 bases lay outside the gene matches. The CDR3 here is CATWDSSWFKIF. CDR3 in DNA: TGTGCCACCTGGGATAGTAGTTGGTTCAAGATATTT.

By its share, this clone is medium-sized. Written as DNA, the CDR3 is TGTGCCACCTGGGATGGGCCGGTGGCTGGTTGGTTCAAGATATTT. It codes for CATWDGPVAGWFKIF. The chain joins TRGV4 to TRGJP1. In the absence of a J gene in TCRdb, the DNA was matched to germline to assign it here. Trimming took 0 bases from V and 6 from J; bases not matched to a gene: 7. CDR3 size: 15 residues. Germline V gene data show CDR1 as EGSTGY and CDR2 as YDSYTSSV.

In this sample, this clone is medium-sized. This sequence joins TRGV10 and TRGJP2. The J gene, not given by TCRdb, was assigned here from a germline match of the nucleotide sequence. TRGV10 is an ORF; its function is uncertain. The CDR3 consists of 14 residues. V gave up 8 bases and J gave up 3 bases; unmatched junction bases: 7. The CDR3 DNA reads TGTGCTGCGTGGGATAAACGTAGTGATTGGATCAAGACGTTT. Its translation: CAAWDKRSDWIKTF.